The clone carrying this T cell receptor (beta chain) was seen a single time. Its antigen remains unidentified. J gave up 2 bases and V 0 bases, and 4 bases lay outside the gene matches. The CDR3 totals 16 residues. Germline V gene lookup returns CDR1 SGDLS and CDR2 YYNGEE. This entry belongs to a study of identifying expanded T cells in peripheral blood. Study-level findings and limits: Two-week clone count variance significantly increased as total template count grew.

Generated by immunoSEQ multiplex PCR, the TCRdb table keeps only in-frame clones and is missing some. Of around 76,000 clones in the sample, 90% are singletons; the top ten hold more than 3%. The TCR sequence derives from a person between 18 and 75 years old in good health. Sequenced material: blood. V and J are TRBV9 and TRBJ1-3; TRBD1 agrees at 8 bases. This CDR3 reads CASSVGLQGAGNTIYF. DNA for the CDR3: TGTGCCAGCAGCGTAGGGTTACAGGGGGCTGGAAACACCATATATTTT. The full variable domain, with the rest looked up from reference TRBV9 and TRBJ1-3, is DSGVTQTPKHLITATGQRVTLRCSPRSGDLSVYWYQQSLDQGLQFLIQYYNGEERAKGNILERFSAQQFPDLHSELNLSSLELGDSALYFCASSVGLQGAGNTIYFGEGSWLTVV.